These T cell receptor beta chains were read from a single sample in a study of CD8+ T cells in alopecia areata. TCRdb keeps only in-frame clones here, not all; method: immunoSEQ multiplex PCR. The repertoire includes some 170,000 clones, about 63% of them detected once, and 1.5% to 2% sits in the top ten. Here the sequenced sample was CD4+ T cells sorted from blood, taken at week 0. The receptors shown here come from a human donor with alopecia areata. CDR3s include the opening cysteine and the closing phenylalanine or tryptophan. The D gene is left open where the match is weak. Some rows have no size entry. The others give once, few or many, or a class for an expanded clone.

D	V	size	J	DNA	CDR3
.	TRBV4-3	.	TRBJ2-6	TGCGCCAGCAGCCAAGGGAGTCCCTCTGGGGCCAACGTCCTGACTTTC	CASSQGSPSGANVLTF
.	TRBV5-6	.	TRBJ1-1	TGTGCCAGCAGCCTTTCACTCCGGGACACCATGGTTGACACTGAAGCTTTCTTT	CASSLSLRDTMVDTEAFF
TRBD1	TRBV29-1	.	TRBJ1-2	TGCAGCGTTGAAGAGACATGGACAGGGGTTTACTATGGCTACACCTTC	CSVEETWTGVYYGYTF
.	TRBV5-6	.	TRBJ2-5	TGTGCCAGCCAAGGACACGTACAAGAGACCCAGTACTTC	CASQGHVQETQYF
.	TRBV6-5	.	TRBJ2-3	TGTGCCAGCAGTGTTAGATCGAATACGCAGTATTTT	CASSVRSNTQYF
.	TRBV4-3	.	TRBJ2-7	TGCGCCACCTCCCCGGGACAAACAGACTACGAGCAGTACTTC	CATSPGQTDYEQYF
TRBD1	TRBV7-7	.	TRBJ2-7	TGTGCCAGCAGCTTCGACAGGGGCTACGAGCAGTACTTC	CASSFDRGYEQYF
TRBD1	TRBV5-6	.	TRBJ2-5	TGTGCCAGCAGCTCCCAGGGGGCTGAAGAGACCCAGTACTTC	CASSSQGAEETQYF
.	TRBV2	.	TRBJ2-5	TGTGCCAGCAGTTTTCAAGAGACCCAGTACTTC	CASSFQETQYF
.	TRBV11-2	few	TRBJ2-5	TGTGCCAGCAGCCCGGGGACGGTGGAGACCCAGTACTTC	CASSPGTVETQYF
TRBD2	TRBV5-6	.	TRBJ2-3	TGTGCCAGCAGCCCCGGAGGAGCGGGGGCCCGCCCTAGCACAGATACGCAGTATTTT	CASSPGGAGARPSTDTQYF
.	TRBV7-2	.	TRBJ2-5	TGTGCCAGCAGCTTAGGAGGACAAGAGACCCAGTACTTC	CASSLGGQETQYF
TRBD1	TRBV7-2	.	TRBJ1-2	TGTGCCAGCAGGCTACAGGGGGATAATGGCTACACCTTC	CASRLQGDNGYTF
TRBD1	TRBV2	.	TRBJ1-5	TGTGCCAGCAATATTCAGGGGGCAGGGCAGCCCCAGCATTTT	CASNIQGAGQPQHF
TRBD2	TRBV7-8	.	TRBJ2-1	TGTGCCAGCAGCCCGAAGGGACTAGCGGGGGGGAGAAATGAGCAGTTCTTC	CASSPKGLAGGRNEQFF
.	TRBV2	.	TRBJ2-7	TGTGCCAGCAGTGTTCGGCAGGGGGAGCAGTACTTC	CASSVRQGEQYF
.	TRBV30	few	TRBJ1-5	TGTGCCTGGAGTCGGGGGCTTCAGCCCCAGCATTTT	CAWSRGLQPQHF
TRBD1	TRBV4-1	.	TRBJ1-2	TGCGCCAGCAGCCAAGGGGACAGGGCCGGCTACACCTTC	CASSQGDRAGYTF
.	TRBV29-1	few	TRBJ1-1	TGCAGCGTTGAGAAGCTGGTGAACACTGAAGCTTTCTTT	CSVEKLVNTEAFF
TRBD1	TRBV29-1	once	TRBJ2-7	TGCAGCGTCCGGACAGGGGGCTACGAGCAGTACTTC	CSVRTGGYEQYF
.	TRBV25-1	.	TRBJ2-7	TGTGCCAGCAGTGAAACCGTTGTCAGGGAAGGTGTCGAGCAGTACTTC	CASSETVVREGVEQYF
.	TRBV14	once	TRBJ1-1	TGTGCCAGCAGCCAAGATCTTGAGGGACAAGCTTTCTTT	CASSQDLEGQAFF
.	TRBV7-2	.	TRBJ1-2	TGTGCCAGCGGAGGCTACACCTTC	CASGGYTF
.	TRBV30	.	TRBJ1-2	TGTGCCTGGAGTGTACATGGGGTTGGCTACACCTTC	CAWSVHGVGYTF
TRBD1	TRBV7-9	.	TRBJ2-7	TGTGCCAGCAGCGCCGGACAGGGGACTTCGCAGTACTTC	CASSAGQGTSQYF
TRBD1	TRBV7-2	.	TRBJ1-6	TGTGCCAGCAGCCCTTGGACAGGGGAAAATTCACCCCTCCACTTT	CASSPWTGENSPLHF
.	TRBV7-2	.	TRBJ1-3	TGTGCCAGCAGCTTAAGCTGGCAGTTTGGAAACACCATATATTTT	CASSLSWQFGNTIYF
TRBD1	TRBV7-9	.	TRBJ2-6	TGTGCCAGCAGTCAGACAGGGACTGGGGCCAACGTCCTGACTTTC	CASSQTGTGANVLTF
.	TRBV30	.	TRBJ2-5	TGTGCCTGGAGTGCACAGGCGGGACAACAAGAGACCCAGTACTTC	CAWSAQAGQQETQYF
TRBD1	TRBV4-3	.	TRBJ2-7	TGCGCCAGCAGCCAAACAGGGGGCGCAGACTACGAGCAGTACTTC	CASSQTGGADYEQYF
.	TRBV29-1	few	TRBJ1-2	TGCAGCGTTGGTGCAGGACACGGCTACACCTTC	CSVGAGHGYTF
.	TRBV29-1	.	TRBJ1-2	TGCAGCGCCCAGACTGGTTATGGCTACACCTTC	CSAQTGYGYTF
.	TRBV5-6	.	TRBJ2-7	TGTGCCAGCAGCCAGGACCTGGGCAACGAGCAGTACTTC	CASSQDLGNEQYF
TRBD2	TRBV19	.	TRBJ2-5	TGTGCCAGTAGTATCTCCGGGACTAGGAAGGAGACCCAGTACTTC	CASSISGTRKETQYF
TRBD2	TRBV6-1	many	TRBJ2-3	TGTGCCAGCAGTGAGGTCGGGACTAGATACACAGATACGCAGTATTTT	CASSEVGTRYTDTQYF
.	TRBV9	.	TRBJ1-2	TGTGCCAGCAGCGTTACGTCGTTTTATGGCTACACCTTC	CASSVTSFYGYTF
.	TRBV15	.	TRBJ1-1	TGTGCCACCAGCAGAGGGACCGCAAACGCTGAAGCTTTCTTT	CATSRGTANAEAFF